Sequencing of this T cell receptor beta chain was carried out in a study of blood T cell repertoires in COVID-19 (dated by TCRdb to the early 2020s). With regard to the full study: Samples from collaborators originated in the United States, Italy and Spain and spanned both the acute and convalescent phases of COVID-19. The prospective study material was composed of cDNA or gDNA derived from T cells, B-cell-depleted T cells, or PBMCs. Samples were obtained from the ongoing ImmuneRACE study (first 160 participants) and from over 1,000 subjects provided by 6 global collaborators. The repertoires were made available in a free public database intended to serve as a resource for research on the immune response to SARS-CoV-2. A de-identified subject ID, COVID-19 status, age in years and sex were almost always included in the sample metadata. Deeply sampled blood TCRbeta repertoires from subjects exposed to, actively infected with, or recovered from COVID-19 were included in the dataset. Where available, HLA class I and class II types were obtained from metadata supplied by the sample provider rather than from assay-based typing. The research as a whole found: How much clinical and demographic metadata was included differed by source and by participant, and the metadata was provided uncurated.

Comment on this clone: Its antigen is still unknown. Nothing much larger sits one base from this clone, and base qualities are not available.

TCRbeta CDR3 regions were amplified from genomic DNA by means of the immunoSEQ Assay, a bias-controlled multiplex PCR. The original methods were these. The number of nucleated cells in each sample was estimated by amplification of reference gene primers within the assay. Sequence reads were collapsed and filtered to measure the absolute abundance of every unique TCRbeta CDR3 rearrangement. For each sample, productive Simpson clonality was calculated as the square root of Simpson's diversity index across productive rearrangements. TCRdb mirrors the immuneACCESS table, restricted to in-frame sequences. Some clones are absent from its copies; in checked studies, under half trace to an unresolved V gene, and the reason for the others is unknown. V and J calls and clone size are given by that table; D and trimming were obtained from the DNA. Within this sample are 270,000 or so clones, with less than 85% of them counted one time only. Together, the top ten hold roughly 3% of the sample.

Collaborating institutions collected whole blood in K2EDTA tubes following their own protocols. For TCRbeta analysis, collaborator samples were shipped as frozen whole blood, as isolated PBMCs, or as DNA extracted from either sample type. This clonotype was obtained from a woman between 18 and 29 years old with acute or convalescent COVID-19. The sequenced material came from peripheral blood.

The CDR3 region has the sequence CASSPGQTYHRTF. The DNA is TGTGCCAGCTCACCGGGACAGACCTACCATCGAACCTTC. The chain is made from TRBV18 and TRBJ1-2, with 7 central nucleotides matching TRBD1. For CDR1 and CDR2, the germline V gene lists KGHSH and LQKENI. The CDR3 sequence holds 13 residues, the cysteine and phenylalanine included. Of the read, only the CDR3 DNA is kept; its 39 bases are in frame from base 1. V has 3 bases trimmed and J has 14 bases trimmed; junction bases matching no gene number 12.